The clone carrying this T cell receptor beta chain was seen ten or more times. The germline V gene has CDR1 SNHLY and CDR2 FYNNEI. V was shortened by 2 bases and J by 4 bases, with 17 bases between the two germline ends. The CDR3 extends over 17 amino acids. This entry belongs to a study of Graves' ophthalmopathy and Graves' hyperthyroidism. RNA transcripts provided the template for amplifying TCR beta CDR3 regions. RT-PCR in the first round used HTBI primers; a second-round multiplex PCR followed. From the multiplex PCR reads, TCRdb called clonotypes with MiXCR, one entry per CDR3 protein. The sample shows about 590,000 distinct CDR3 sequences, 35% to 40% of them seen only once.

The sample consisted of peripheral blood or thyroid tissue (not recorded which). The receptor comes from an adult man with Graves' hyperthyroidism. V and J are TRBV2 and TRBJ2-2, with D perhaps assigned TRBD1 or TRBD2 (5 bases each). CDR3 nucleotides: TGTGCCAGCAGTGAATATGGTGGGGGTCGAGTCACCGGGGAGCTGTTTTTT. Translated, it gives CASSEYGGGRVTGELFF.